A selection of T cell receptor beta chains follows, all from one sample in a study of shared clonotypes between healthy human individuals. Sequenced by immunoSEQ multiplex PCR; TCRdb stores in-frame clones only, minus some. The table lists about 1.5 million clones, around 98% of them singletons. The specimen sequenced was naive CD4+ T cells sorted from blood. The receptors were gathered from a young man in good health. The CDR3 runs from the conserved cysteine through the conserved F or W. D genes are given only for firm matches. Not every row has a clone size; where given, it reads once, few, many or a size class.

d_call: -; v_call: TRBV5-1; clone_size: -; cdr3_length: 15; j_call: TRBJ1-3; cdr3_nt: TGCGCCAGCAGCTTGGGGACCTCTTTTGGGGACACCATATATTTT; cdr3_aa: CASSLGTSFGDTIYF
d_call: -; v_call: TRBV28; clone_size: -; cdr3_length: 13; j_call: TRBJ2-7; cdr3_nt: TGTGCCAGCAGTTTAACACCTGCCTACGAGCAGTACTTC; cdr3_aa: CASSLTPAYEQYF
d_call: -; v_call: TRBV7-9; clone_size: -; cdr3_length: 14; j_call: TRBJ2-3; cdr3_nt: TGTGCCAGCAGCTTAGTTTCGGGGCTAGATACGCAGTATTTT; cdr3_aa: CASSLVSGLDTQYF
d_call: -; v_call: TRBV9; clone_size: -; cdr3_length: 13; j_call: TRBJ1-1; cdr3_nt: TGTGCCAGCAGCCCCAGTTTGAACACTGAAGCTTTCTTT; cdr3_aa: CASSPSLNTEAFF
d_call: TRBD2; v_call: TRBV9; clone_size: -; cdr3_length: 15; j_call: TRBJ2-3; cdr3_nt: TGTGCCAGCAGCACCGGACGGGAGGGCACAGATACGCGGTATTTT; cdr3_aa: CASSTGREGTDTRYF
d_call: TRBD2; v_call: TRBV13; clone_size: -; cdr3_length: 14; j_call: TRBJ2-5; cdr3_nt: TGTGCCAGCAGCCGAACGGGACTAGAGGAGACCCAGTACTTC; cdr3_aa: CASSRTGLEETQYF
d_call: TRBD2; v_call: TRBV2; clone_size: -; cdr3_length: 17; j_call: TRBJ2-1; cdr3_nt: TGTGCCAGCAGTGAAAGTCGGCTAGCGGGAGTTGTTAATGAGCAGTTCTTC; cdr3_aa: CASSESRLAGVVNEQFF
d_call: -; v_call: TRBV27; clone_size: -; cdr3_length: 12; j_call: TRBJ2-6; cdr3_nt: TGTGCCAGCAGGGCTGGGGCCAACGTCCTGACTTTC; cdr3_aa: CASRAGANVLTF
d_call: -; v_call: TRBV5-1; clone_size: -; cdr3_length: 11; j_call: TRBJ1-1; cdr3_nt: TGCGCCAGCAGCTCAGGGTTAGAAGCTTTCTTT; cdr3_aa: CASSSGLEAFF
d_call: -; v_call: TRBV29-1; clone_size: -; cdr3_length: 13; j_call: TRBJ1-5; cdr3_nt: TGCAGCGCGGGAGGACAGCCCAATCAGCCCCAGCATTTT; cdr3_aa: CSAGGQPNQPQHF
d_call: -; v_call: TRBV19; clone_size: -; cdr3_length: 12; j_call: TRBJ2-7; cdr3_nt: TGTGCCAGCGGCGGCGCCTCCTACGAGCAGTACTTC; cdr3_aa: CASGGASYEQYF
d_call: -; v_call: TRBV5-4; clone_size: -; cdr3_length: 16; j_call: TRBJ1-2; cdr3_nt: TGTGCCAGCAGCTCCGGCGGTGGAGATACTAACTATGGCTACACCTTC; cdr3_aa: CASSSGGGDTNYGYTF
d_call: TRBD2; v_call: TRBV7-2; clone_size: -; cdr3_length: 15; j_call: TRBJ2-1; cdr3_nt: TGTGCCAGCAGACAGGGACTAGCGGGCTACAATGAGCAGTTCTTC; cdr3_aa: CASRQGLAGYNEQFF
d_call: -; v_call: TRBV27; clone_size: -; cdr3_length: 16; j_call: TRBJ2-1; cdr3_nt: TGTGCCAGCAGTTTCCTCCCCGTCGGGAAGTACAATGAGCAGTTCTTC; cdr3_aa: CASSFLPVGKYNEQFF
d_call: -; v_call: TRBV10-1; clone_size: -; cdr3_length: 12; j_call: TRBJ2-1; cdr3_nt: TGCGCCACCTCATGGCTCCGGAATGAGCAGTTCTTC; cdr3_aa: CATSWLRNEQFF
d_call: TRBD2; v_call: TRBV28; clone_size: -; cdr3_length: 14; j_call: TRBJ2-5; cdr3_nt: TGTGCCAGCAGTATCGCCGGGAGGTTCGAGACCCAGTACTTC; cdr3_aa: CASSIAGRFETQYF
d_call: TRBD1; v_call: TRBV5-1; clone_size: -; cdr3_length: 15; j_call: TRBJ2-5; cdr3_nt: TGCGCCAGCAGCTTCGGCACAGGGGGCCAAGAGACCCAGTACTTC; cdr3_aa: CASSFGTGGQETQYF
d_call: TRBD2; v_call: TRBV6-1; clone_size: -; cdr3_length: 18; j_call: TRBJ2-1; cdr3_nt: TGTGCCAGCAGCGAAAAGCCTGGACTAGCGGGCGCCTACAATGAGCAGTTCTTC; cdr3_aa: CASSEKPGLAGAYNEQFF
d_call: -; v_call: TRBV2; clone_size: -; cdr3_length: 15; j_call: TRBJ2-3; cdr3_nt: TGTGCCAGCAGTGAGACAGGATCTAGCACAGATACGCAGTATTTT; cdr3_aa: CASSETGSSTDTQYF
d_call: -; v_call: TRBV19; clone_size: -; cdr3_length: 17; j_call: TRBJ2-1; cdr3_nt: TGTGCCAGTAGTATAGGGGTTCTGGGGGCGAGGAGGAATGAGCAGTTCTTC; cdr3_aa: CASSIGVLGARRNEQFF
d_call: -; v_call: TRBV11-3; clone_size: -; cdr3_length: 14; j_call: TRBJ2-3; cdr3_nt: TGTGCCAGCAGCTTAACTGGGAGGCCAGATACGCAGTATTTT; cdr3_aa: CASSLTGRPDTQYF
d_call: -; v_call: TRBV4-2; clone_size: -; cdr3_length: 14; j_call: TRBJ2-1; cdr3_nt: TGTGCCAGCAGCCAAGAAGGGGTCGCGGGTGAGCAGTTCTTC; cdr3_aa: CASSQEGVAGEQFF
d_call: -; v_call: TRBV27; clone_size: -; cdr3_length: 16; j_call: TRBJ2-1; cdr3_nt: TGTGCCAGCAAACGGACGGCCGATGGCAAAATGGGTGAGCAGTTCTTC; cdr3_aa: CASKRTADGKMGEQFF
d_call: -; v_call: TRBV11-2; clone_size: -; cdr3_length: 17; j_call: TRBJ1-5; cdr3_nt: TGTGCCAGCAGCTTAGGGACACTCAAGAGGGACAATCAGCCCCAGCATTTT; cdr3_aa: CASSLGTLKRDNQPQHF
d_call: -; v_call: TRBV4-3; clone_size: -; cdr3_length: 17; j_call: TRBJ2-5; cdr3_nt: TGCGCCAGCAGCCAAGATCTAGGCAGCCGGTCGGGTGAGACCCAGTACTTC; cdr3_aa: CASSQDLGSRSGETQYF
d_call: -; v_call: TRBV6-5; clone_size: -; cdr3_length: 16; j_call: TRBJ2-1; cdr3_nt: TGTGCCAGCAGTTACTCGCGACTGATACAATCCAATGAGCAGTTCTTC; cdr3_aa: CASSYSRLIQSNEQFF
d_call: -; v_call: TRBV5-1; clone_size: once; cdr3_length: 15; j_call: TRBJ2-3; cdr3_nt: TGCGCCAGCAGCGAGGACCCCAATGACACAGATACGCAGTATTTT; cdr3_aa: CASSEDPNDTDTQYF
d_call: -; v_call: TRBV15; clone_size: -; cdr3_length: 15; j_call: TRBJ1-5; cdr3_nt: TGTGCCACCAGCAGACAGGGGTATAGCAATCAGCCCCAGCATTTT; cdr3_aa: CATSRQGYSNQPQHF
d_call: -; v_call: TRBV18; clone_size: -; cdr3_length: 15; j_call: TRBJ1-1; cdr3_nt: TGTGCCAGCACAAGAACAGGGCAGCAGAACACTGAAGCTTTCTTT; cdr3_aa: CASTRTGQQNTEAFF
d_call: -; v_call: TRBV6-1; clone_size: -; cdr3_length: 11; j_call: TRBJ2-3; cdr3_nt: TGTGCCAGCAGTCGCACAGATACGCAGTATTTT; cdr3_aa: CASSRTDTQYF
d_call: TRBD1; v_call: TRBV19; clone_size: -; cdr3_length: 13; j_call: TRBJ1-1; cdr3_nt: TGTGCCAGTAGTAGGACAGGGAACACTGAAGCTTTCTTT; cdr3_aa: CASSRTGNTEAFF
d_call: TRBD2; v_call: TRBV7-2; clone_size: -; cdr3_length: 17; j_call: TRBJ2-1; cdr3_nt: TGTGCCATCCACATCCCCAGGCGGGAGGGCCTACGCAATGAGCAGTTCTTC; cdr3_aa: CAIHIPRREGLRNEQFF
d_call: TRBD1; v_call: TRBV9; clone_size: -; cdr3_length: 15; j_call: TRBJ2-7; cdr3_nt: TGTGCCAGCAGCCCCCGGGGGACAGGGACCTACGAGCAGTACTTC; cdr3_aa: CASSPRGTGTYEQYF
d_call: TRBD1; v_call: TRBV10-3; clone_size: -; cdr3_length: 16; j_call: TRBJ2-1; cdr3_nt: TGTGCCATCAGTGAGGGACAGGGGGGTTCGGGCGGGCACCAGTTCTTC; cdr3_aa: CAISEGQGGSGGHQFF
d_call: TRBD1; v_call: TRBV30; clone_size: once; cdr3_length: 16; j_call: TRBJ1-1; cdr3_nt: TGTGCCTTTTCTACAGGGGTGGGGTACTCTAACACTGAAGCTTTCTTT; cdr3_aa: CAFSTGVGYSNTEAFF
d_call: TRBD2; v_call: TRBV30; clone_size: -; cdr3_length: 12; j_call: TRBJ2-3; cdr3_nt: TGTGCCCGGGGGGGGGACACAGATACGCAGTATTTT; cdr3_aa: CARGGDTDTQYF
d_call: -; v_call: TRBV4-1; clone_size: -; cdr3_length: 17; j_call: TRBJ1-5; cdr3_nt: TGCGCCAGCAGCCAAGAGGCGGGGGGTATAGGCAATCAGCCCCAGCATTTT; cdr3_aa: CASSQEAGGIGNQPQHF
d_call: -; v_call: TRBV5-6; clone_size: -; cdr3_length: 15; j_call: TRBJ2-7; cdr3_nt: TGTGCCAGCAGCTTTATGCGGGTCGGATCCTACGAGCAGTACTTC; cdr3_aa: CASSFMRVGSYEQYF
d_call: TRBD1; v_call: TRBV6-1; clone_size: -; cdr3_length: 14; j_call: TRBJ2-1; cdr3_nt: TGTGCCAGCAGAAGGGACAGGAGCTACAATGAGCAGTTCTTC; cdr3_aa: CASRRDRSYNEQFF
d_call: -; v_call: TRBV15; clone_size: -; cdr3_length: 16; j_call: TRBJ1-1; cdr3_nt: TGTGCCACCAGCAGAGAAGAGGGTCCCGTGAACACTGAAGCTTTCTTT; cdr3_aa: CATSREEGPVNTEAFF
d_call: -; v_call: TRBV19; clone_size: -; cdr3_length: 14; j_call: TRBJ2-6; cdr3_nt: TGTGCCAGTAGTCTGTGGTCTGGGGCCAACGTCCTGACTTTC; cdr3_aa: CASSLWSGANVLTF
d_call: TRBD2; v_call: TRBV5-1; clone_size: -; cdr3_length: 15; j_call: TRBJ2-7; cdr3_nt: TGCGCCAGCAGCTCGACCGGGACTAGCGGGAGTGAGCAGTACTTC; cdr3_aa: CASSSTGTSGSEQYF
d_call: TRBD2; v_call: TRBV28; clone_size: -; cdr3_length: 17; j_call: TRBJ2-7; cdr3_nt: TGTGCCAGCAGTTTTTGGACCCGGACTAGCGGCTCCTACGAGCAGTACTTC; cdr3_aa: CASSFWTRTSGSYEQYF
d_call: TRBD2; v_call: TRBV6-1; clone_size: -; cdr3_length: 16; j_call: TRBJ2-1; cdr3_nt: TGTGCCAGCAGTGGTCGGGAGGGCCCCCGCGGCGGTGAGCAGTTCTTC; cdr3_aa: CASSGREGPRGGEQFF
d_call: TRBD2; v_call: TRBV10-3; clone_size: -; cdr3_length: 14; j_call: TRBJ2-1; cdr3_nt: TGTGCCATCCTAGCGGGAAGCTCCTACAATGAGCAGTTCTTC; cdr3_aa: CAILAGSSYNEQFF
d_call: -; v_call: TRBV7-9; clone_size: -; cdr3_length: 15; j_call: TRBJ2-5; cdr3_nt: TGTGCCAGCAGCACGGGGCAGGGGAATCAAGAGACCCAGTACTTC; cdr3_aa: CASSTGQGNQETQYF
d_call: TRBD2; v_call: TRBV6-5; clone_size: -; cdr3_length: 12; j_call: TRBJ2-1; cdr3_nt: TGTGCCAGCAGAACCGGGAGGCTCGAGCAGTTCTTC; cdr3_aa: CASRTGRLEQFF
d_call: -; v_call: TRBV9; clone_size: few; cdr3_length: 14; j_call: TRBJ1-5; cdr3_nt: TGTGCCAGCAGCGTAGGAGGGGGCAATCAGCCCCAGCATTTT; cdr3_aa: CASSVGGGNQPQHF
d_call: -; v_call: TRBV28; clone_size: -; cdr3_length: 13; j_call: TRBJ1-1; cdr3_nt: TGTGCCAGCAGTTCACAGGGTGGGACTGAAGCTTTCTTT; cdr3_aa: CASSSQGGTEAFF
d_call: -; v_call: TRBV27; clone_size: few; cdr3_length: 14; j_call: TRBJ1-5; cdr3_nt: TGTGCCAGCAGTTGGGACGTTAGCAATCAGCCCCAGCATTTT; cdr3_aa: CASSWDVSNQPQHF
d_call: -; v_call: TRBV7-2; clone_size: -; cdr3_length: 14; j_call: TRBJ1-2; cdr3_nt: TGTGCCTCAAAGCCGGGCGGAGCTAACTATGGCTACACCTTC; cdr3_aa: CASKPGGANYGYTF
d_call: -; v_call: TRBV9; clone_size: -; cdr3_length: 15; j_call: TRBJ2-1; cdr3_nt: TGTGCCAGCAGCGTAGCCGCCAGGGATTACAATGAGCAGTTCTTC; cdr3_aa: CASSVAARDYNEQFF
d_call: -; v_call: TRBV5-1; clone_size: -; cdr3_length: 14; j_call: TRBJ2-7; cdr3_nt: TGCGCCAGCAGCCCTGGACAGACTTTTAACGAGCAGTACTTC; cdr3_aa: CASSPGQTFNEQYF
d_call: -; v_call: TRBV5-1; clone_size: -; cdr3_length: 13; j_call: TRBJ1-1; cdr3_nt: TGCGCCAGCAGCTTGGGGCTAAACACTGAAGCTTTCTTT; cdr3_aa: CASSLGLNTEAFF
d_call: TRBD1; v_call: TRBV28; clone_size: -; cdr3_length: 15; j_call: TRBJ1-5; cdr3_nt: TGTGCCAGCAGCCCCCTACAGGGACAGGGTCAGCCCCAGCATTTT; cdr3_aa: CASSPLQGQGQPQHF